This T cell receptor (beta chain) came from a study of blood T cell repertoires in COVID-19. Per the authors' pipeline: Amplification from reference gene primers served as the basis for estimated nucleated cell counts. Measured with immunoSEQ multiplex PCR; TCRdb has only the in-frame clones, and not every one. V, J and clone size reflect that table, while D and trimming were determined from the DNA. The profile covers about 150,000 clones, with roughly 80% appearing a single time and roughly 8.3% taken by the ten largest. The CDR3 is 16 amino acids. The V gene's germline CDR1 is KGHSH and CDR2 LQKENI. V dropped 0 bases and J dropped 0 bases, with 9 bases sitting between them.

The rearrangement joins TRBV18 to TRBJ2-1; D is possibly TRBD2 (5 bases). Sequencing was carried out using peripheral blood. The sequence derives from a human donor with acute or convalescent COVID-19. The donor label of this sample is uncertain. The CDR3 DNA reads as TGTGCCAGCTCACCACCCGGAGGCCTCTCCTACAATGAGCAGTTCTTC. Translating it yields CASSPPGGLSYNEQFF.